This TCR beta chain was sequenced for a study of cytomegalovirus exposure and HLA in healthy donors. For the study at large: Early release data held 85 million to 95 million unique TCRs from HLA-typed donors.

To note about this clone: Its matching antigen is unknown. A junction boundary mismatches the germline segment, possibly from a read error.

Whole-study findings and limits: In vitro checks showed that three CMV-associated chains really do target CMV antigens.

PCR primers comprised 60 Vbeta and 13 Jbeta primers. Profiled with immunoSEQ multiplex PCR; TCRdb holds only in-frame clones, not every one. The table shows roughly 250,000 clones, with around 80% occurring only once. The receptor was derived from a girl aged 2-9 years in good health and CMV-seronegative. The sequenced material came from PBMCs.

Here the CDR3 reads CASSQQGNAEAFF. CDR3 in DNA: TGTGCCAGCAGTCAACAGGGGAACGCTGAAGCTTTCTTT. V gene TRBV14 combines with J gene TRBJ1-1, with 7 bases identical to TRBD1. Germline V lookup: CDR1 SGHDN, CDR2 FVKESK. The CDR3 runs 13 residues.